Sequencing of this T cell receptor (beta chain) was carried out in a study of blood T cell repertoires in COVID-19. Whole-study context: There were acute and convalescent COVID-19 samples, and they came from the United States, Italy and Spain. T cells, B-cell-depleted T cells, or PBMCs supplied cDNA or gDNA.

The CDR3 length is 17 residues. The V gene's germline CDR1 is SGHNT and CDR2 YYREEE (reference sequence). With 0 bases clipped from V and 9 bases from J, the junction kept 6 bases outside the gene matches. Authors' processing steps: Counts of nucleated cells, estimated from reference gene primer amplification, were obtained. Profiled with immunoSEQ multiplex PCR; TCRdb holds only in-frame clones, not every one. V, J and clone size are those of that table, while D and trimming were read from the DNA. The data show some 330,000 clones, with 83% seen just once and about 4.8% held by the top ten. Symptom resolution, clearance, or two negative PCRs marked the recovered donors of Cohort 3.

Sequencing was carried out using PBMCs or T cells enriched from blood (not recorded which). The source of this sequence is a woman aged 45-59 years who had recovered from COVID-19. The rearrangement joins TRBV5-4 to TRBJ2-1; 16 bases fit TRBD2. The CDR3, as DNA: TGTGCCAGCAGCTTGGGGGGACTAGCGGGAGGGTTACGTGAGCAGTTCTTC. Protein sequence: CASSLGGLAGGLREQFF.